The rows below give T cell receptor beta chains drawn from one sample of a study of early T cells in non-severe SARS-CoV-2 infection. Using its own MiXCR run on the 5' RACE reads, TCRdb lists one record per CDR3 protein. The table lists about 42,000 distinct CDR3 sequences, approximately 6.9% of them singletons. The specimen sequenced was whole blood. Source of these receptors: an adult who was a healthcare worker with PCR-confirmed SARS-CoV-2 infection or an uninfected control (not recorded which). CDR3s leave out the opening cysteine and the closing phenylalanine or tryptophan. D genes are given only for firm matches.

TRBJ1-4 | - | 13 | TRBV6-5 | ASSISGPTNEKLF
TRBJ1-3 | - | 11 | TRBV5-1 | ASQGTTGNTIY
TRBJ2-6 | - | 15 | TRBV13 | ASSLRTVLSGANVLT
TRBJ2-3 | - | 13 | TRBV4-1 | ASSQAAGRGDTQY
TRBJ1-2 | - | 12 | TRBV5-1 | ASSLAPQAAGYT
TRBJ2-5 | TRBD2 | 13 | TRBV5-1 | ASSLMGGTQETQY
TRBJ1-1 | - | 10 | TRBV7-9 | ASSFTTNEAF
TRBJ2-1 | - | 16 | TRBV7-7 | ASSPQEEGPSSYNEQF
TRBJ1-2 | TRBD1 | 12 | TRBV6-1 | ASSARTGSYGYT
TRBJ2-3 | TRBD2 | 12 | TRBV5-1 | ASSLSSGGDTQY
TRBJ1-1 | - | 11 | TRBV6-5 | ASSYSASAIAF
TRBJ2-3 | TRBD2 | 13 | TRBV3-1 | ASSHLAGGPDTQY
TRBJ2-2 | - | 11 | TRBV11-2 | ASSLWVSGELF
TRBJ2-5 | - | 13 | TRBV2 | ASSPQTALQETQY
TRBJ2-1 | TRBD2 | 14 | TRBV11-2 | ASSLDSGGSGYEQF
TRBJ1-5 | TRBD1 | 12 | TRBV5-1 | ASSLTGVNQPQH
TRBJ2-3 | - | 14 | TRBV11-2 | ASSPSLGRDTDTQY
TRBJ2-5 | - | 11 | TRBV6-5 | ASSFNQGETQY
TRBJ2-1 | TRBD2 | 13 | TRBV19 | ASSRRLAGANEQF
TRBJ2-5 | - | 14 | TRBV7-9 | ASSLGNWGGQETQY
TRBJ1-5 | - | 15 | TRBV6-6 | ASSWGQGTYSNQPQH
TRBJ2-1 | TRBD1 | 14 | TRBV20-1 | SAPRQGLSSYNEQF
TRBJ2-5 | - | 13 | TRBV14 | ASSQDRTVQETQY
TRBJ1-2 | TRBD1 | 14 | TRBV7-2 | ASSLFGRGEFGGYT
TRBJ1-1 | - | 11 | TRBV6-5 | ASSYYQNTEAF
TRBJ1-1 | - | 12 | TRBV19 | ASNHGDIGTEAF
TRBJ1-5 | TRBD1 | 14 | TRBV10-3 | AISESGQGKDQPQH
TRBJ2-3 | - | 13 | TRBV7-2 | ASSLSPGFTDTQY
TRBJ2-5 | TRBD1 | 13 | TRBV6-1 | ASSEQKTGKETQY